Listed below are T cell receptor beta chains from one sample, sequenced in a study of OX40 agonist ivuxolimab in advanced cancers. The method was immunoSEQ multiplex PCR; TCRdb's version includes in-frame clones alone and lacks a portion of them. The sample yields approximately 24,000 clones, about 85% seen once. The input for sequencing was CD4+ or CD8+ T cells sorted from blood, taken in a trial of the OX40 agonist ivuxolimab. These receptors were collected from an adult with an advanced solid tumor such as melanoma, head and neck, liver or kidney cancer. CDR3s include the opening cysteine and the closing phenylalanine or tryptophan. Each record gives: CDR3 length, clone size, D gene, V gene, J gene, CDR3 DNA, CDR3 protein. D genes are given only for firm matches. Clone size appears in some rows only: once, few, many, or a class for an expanded clone.

14	-	TRBD2	TRBV15	TRBJ2-1	TGTGCCACCAGCACGGGCGGGAGCTTTAATGAGCAGTTCTTC	CATSTGGSFNEQFF
17	-	TRBD2	TRBV5-1	TRBJ2-7	TGCGCCAGCAGCTCGGGACTAGCGGGGATGATCTCCTACGAGCAGTACTTC	CASSSGLAGMISYEQYF
15	-	TRBD2	TRBV4-2	TRBJ2-1	TGTGCCAGCAGCCAAGGACTAGCGGACTACAATGAGCAGTTCTTC	CASSQGLADYNEQFF
17	-	TRBD2	TRBV13	TRBJ2-2	TGTGCCAGCAGCCAATCCCCGGGACTAGCGGTCACCGGGGAGCTGTTTTTT	CASSQSPGLAVTGELFF
13	-	-	TRBV27	TRBJ2-1	TGTGCCAGCAGTTTAAACAGGGAGTTGGAGCAGTTCTTC	CASSLNRELEQFF
13	once	TRBD2	TRBV6-5	TRBJ2-7	TGTGCCAGCAGGGGGACTAGTCGGGGCGAGCAGTACTTC	CASRGTSRGEQYF
14	-	-	TRBV11-3	TRBJ2-1	TGTGCCAGCAGCTTATGGGGGGAGTACAATGAGCAGTTCTTC	CASSLWGEYNEQFF
16	-	-	TRBV7-6	TRBJ2-2	TGTGCCAGCAGCCAGGAAGGCGGGATCTTCGCCGGGGAGCTGTTTTTT	CASSQEGGIFAGELFF
18	-	-	TRBV27	TRBJ2-3	TGTGCCAGCAGTTCCTGGGGCGACTTTCCGAACCCTCCAGATACGCAGTATTTT	CASSSWGDFPNPPDTQYF
14	-	TRBD1	TRBV28	TRBJ2-4	TGTGCCAGCAGTTTATTCGGGACAGGGCGCATTCAGTACTTC	CASSLFGTGRIQYF
16	-	-	TRBV4-2	TRBJ2-1	TGTGCCAGCAGCCAAGAACAGGGGGAGGGCCTTGGAGAGCAGTTCTTC	CASSQEQGEGLGEQFF